Listed below are T cell receptor beta chains from one sample, sequenced in a study of esophageal squamous cell carcinoma under preoperative chemotherapy. TCRdb reprocessed the PCR reads via MiXCR and lists one record per CDR3 protein. The table records roughly 18,000 distinct CDR3 sequences, more than 45% of them present only once. This material was acquired from a patient given preoperative chemotherapy. The receptors derive from a human donor with esophageal squamous cell carcinoma. The donor label of this sample is uncertain. CDR3s include the opening cysteine and the closing phenylalanine or tryptophan.

V | CDR3
TRBV7-6 | CASSSPTSTSGGQETQYF
TRBV7-7 | CAINSPPHF
TRBV7-9 | CAGSGGRAGETQYF
TRBV7-2 | CALAGEPYNEQFF
TRBV7-6 | CASSLKVGQGYSPLHF
TRBV10-2 | CASRITGSGANVLSF
TRBV6-1 | CASSEALTGYFGYTF
TRBV7-8 | CASSLAMSRQDTQYF
TRBV7-3 | CARGAGGGDQETQYF
TRBV7-2 | CASSLGIYEQFF
TRBV7-8 | CASSFPEWAGRGEDTQYF
TRBV30 | CAWTTQRGNTIYF
TRBV10-2 | CASSRVAGTSGKNTQYF
TRBV6-5 | CASSYKPDGDTQYF
TRBV7-2 | CAGGGGGGAGVYEQYF
TRBV7-3 | CASSPRSASANVLTF
TRBV5-6 | CASSQGTRLQETQYF
TRBV11-1 | CASSFGLEAFF
TRBV18 | CASSPQPGQLFYGYTF
TRBV5-1 | CASSLGGGDSYTEAFF
TRBV7-2 | CASGGRGGRETRLF
TRBV10-2 | CASSDTLVYEQYF
TRBV7-6 | CASSSLDRNTDTQYF
TRBV7-3 | CASSLTSANEQYF
TRBV7-9 | CASSPRGEPLSTETQYF
TRBV7-2 | CASSLGSGNQETQYF
TRBV7-3 | CASSLSAEPGNEQFF
TRBV7-2 | CASSLQGTAGETQYF
TRBV7-2 | CASSLVAGADNEQFF